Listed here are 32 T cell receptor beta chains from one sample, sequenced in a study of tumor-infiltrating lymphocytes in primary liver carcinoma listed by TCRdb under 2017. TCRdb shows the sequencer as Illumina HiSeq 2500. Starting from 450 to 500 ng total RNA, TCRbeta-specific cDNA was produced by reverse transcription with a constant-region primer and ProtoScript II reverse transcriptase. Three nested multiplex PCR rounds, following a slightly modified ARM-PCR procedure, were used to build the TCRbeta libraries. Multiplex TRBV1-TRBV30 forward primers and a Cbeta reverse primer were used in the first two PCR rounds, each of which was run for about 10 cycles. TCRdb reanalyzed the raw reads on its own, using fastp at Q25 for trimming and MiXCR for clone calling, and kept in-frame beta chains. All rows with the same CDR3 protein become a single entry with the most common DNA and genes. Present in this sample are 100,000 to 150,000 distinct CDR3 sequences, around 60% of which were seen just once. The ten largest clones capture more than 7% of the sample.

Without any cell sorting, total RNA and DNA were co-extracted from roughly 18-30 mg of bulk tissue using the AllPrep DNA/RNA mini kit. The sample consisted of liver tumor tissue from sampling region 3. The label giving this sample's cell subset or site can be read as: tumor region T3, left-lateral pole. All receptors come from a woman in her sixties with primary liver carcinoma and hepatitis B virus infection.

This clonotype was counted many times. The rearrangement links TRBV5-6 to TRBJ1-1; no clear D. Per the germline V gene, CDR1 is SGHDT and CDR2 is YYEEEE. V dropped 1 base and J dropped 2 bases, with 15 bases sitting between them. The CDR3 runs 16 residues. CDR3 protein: CASSLFMAPENTEAFF. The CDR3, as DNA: TGTGCCAGCAGCTTGTTCATGGCCCCGGAAAACACTGAAGCTTTCTTT.

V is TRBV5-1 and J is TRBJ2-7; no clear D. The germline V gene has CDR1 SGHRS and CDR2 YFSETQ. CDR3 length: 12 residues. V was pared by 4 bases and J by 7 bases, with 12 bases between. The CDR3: CASSLESDEQYF. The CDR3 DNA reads TGCGCCAGCAGCCTGGAAAGTGATGAGCAGTACTTC.

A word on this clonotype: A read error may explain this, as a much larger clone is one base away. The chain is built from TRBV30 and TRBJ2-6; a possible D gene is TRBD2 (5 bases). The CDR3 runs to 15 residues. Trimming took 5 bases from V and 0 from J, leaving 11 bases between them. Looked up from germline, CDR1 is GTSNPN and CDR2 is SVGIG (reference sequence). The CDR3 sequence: CAWGLALSGANVLTF. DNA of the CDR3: TGTGCCTGGGGGCTAGCCCTCTCTGGGGCCAACGTCCTGACTTTC. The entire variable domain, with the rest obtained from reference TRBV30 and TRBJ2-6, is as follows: SQTIHQWPATLVQPVGSPLSLECTVEGTSNPNLYWYRQAAGRGLQLLFYSVGIGQISSEVPQNLSASRPQDRQFILSSKKLLLSDSGFYLCAWGLALSGANVLTFGAGSRLTVL.

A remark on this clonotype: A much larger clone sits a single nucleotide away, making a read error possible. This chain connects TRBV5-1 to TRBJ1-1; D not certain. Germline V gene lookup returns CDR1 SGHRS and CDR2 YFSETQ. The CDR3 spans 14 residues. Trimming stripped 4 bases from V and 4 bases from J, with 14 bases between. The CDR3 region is CASSAGIAVTEAFF. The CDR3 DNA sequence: TGCGCCAGCAGCGCCGGGATAGCGGTCACTGAAGCTTTCTTT.

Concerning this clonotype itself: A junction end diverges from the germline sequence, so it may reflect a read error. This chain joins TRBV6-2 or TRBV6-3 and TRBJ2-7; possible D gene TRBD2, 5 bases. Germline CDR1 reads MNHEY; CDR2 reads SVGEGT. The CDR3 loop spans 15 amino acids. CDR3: CARSCFWERPYEQYF. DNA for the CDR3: TGTGCCAGGAGTTGCTTTTGGGAGAGGCCCTACGAGCAGTACTTC.

CDR3 nucleotides: TGTGCCAGCAGCGGCCCCGGGCCCCACTATGGCTACACCTTC. It codes for CASSGPGPHYGYTF. This rearrangement joins TRBV7-2 to TRBJ1-2; D is unresolved. The CDR3 totals 14 residues. In germline, CDR1 is SGHTA, CDR2 FQGNSA. Trimming shortened V by 5 bases and J by 3 bases, and 13 bases separated the two germline ends.

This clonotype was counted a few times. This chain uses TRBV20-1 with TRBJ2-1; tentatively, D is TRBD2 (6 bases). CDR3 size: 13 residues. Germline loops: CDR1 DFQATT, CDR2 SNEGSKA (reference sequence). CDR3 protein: CSAEGRVRNEQFF. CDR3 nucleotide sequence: TGCAGCGCGGAGGGTCGCGTTAGGAATGAGCAGTTCTTC.

CDR3 sequence: CASSLPFRQTSPLEQFF. The DNA for the CDR3 is TGTGCCAGCAGCTTACCCTTCAGACAGACGAGTCCGCTTGAGCAGTTCTTC. The rearrangement links TRBV11-2 to TRBJ2-1, with D possibly matching TRBD1 (5 bases). V lost 2 bases to trimming and J lost 9 bases, with 23 bases between them. The CDR3 length is 17 residues. Germline loops: CDR1 SGHAT, CDR2 FQNNGV.

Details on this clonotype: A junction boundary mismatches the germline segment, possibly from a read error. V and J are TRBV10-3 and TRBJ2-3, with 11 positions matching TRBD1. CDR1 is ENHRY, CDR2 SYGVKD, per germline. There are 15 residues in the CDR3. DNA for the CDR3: TGTGCCATCAGCCGGACAGGGGGCAAGGAAGATACGCAGTATTGG. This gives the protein CAISRTGGKEDTQYW.

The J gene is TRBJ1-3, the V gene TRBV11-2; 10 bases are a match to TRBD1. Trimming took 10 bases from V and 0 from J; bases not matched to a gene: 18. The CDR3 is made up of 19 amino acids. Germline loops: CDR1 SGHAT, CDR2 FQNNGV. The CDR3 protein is CATSSRRDRGAYSGNTIYF. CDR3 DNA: TGTGCCACTAGCTCGCGCCGGGACAGGGGAGCGTACTCTGGAAACACCATATATTTT.

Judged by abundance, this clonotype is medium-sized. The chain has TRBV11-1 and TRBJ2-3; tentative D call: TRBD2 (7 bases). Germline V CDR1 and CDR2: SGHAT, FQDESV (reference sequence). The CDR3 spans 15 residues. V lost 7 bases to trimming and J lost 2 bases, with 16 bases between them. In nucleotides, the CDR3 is TGTGCCAGCAAGGGGGTCGGGACTAACACAGATACGCAGTATTTT. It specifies CASKGVGTNTDTQYF. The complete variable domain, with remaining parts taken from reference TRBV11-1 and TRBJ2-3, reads EAEVAQSPRYKITEKSQAVAFWCDPISGHATLYWYRQILGQGPELLVQFQDESVVDDSQLPKDRFSAERLKGVDSTLKIQPAELGDSAMYLCASKGVGTNTDTQYFGPGTRLTVL.

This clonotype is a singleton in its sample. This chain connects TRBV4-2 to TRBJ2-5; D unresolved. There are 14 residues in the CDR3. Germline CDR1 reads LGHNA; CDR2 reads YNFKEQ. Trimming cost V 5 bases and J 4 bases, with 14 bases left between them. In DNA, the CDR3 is TGTGCCAGCAGCGACTGGTCTGGGATAGAGACCCAGTACTTC. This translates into CASSDWSGIETQYF.

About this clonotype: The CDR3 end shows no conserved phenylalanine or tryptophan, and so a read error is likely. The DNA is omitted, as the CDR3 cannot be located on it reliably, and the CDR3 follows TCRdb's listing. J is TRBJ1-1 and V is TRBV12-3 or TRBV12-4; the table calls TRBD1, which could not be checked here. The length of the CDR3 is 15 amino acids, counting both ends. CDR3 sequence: CASSRRTGGNTEAFY.

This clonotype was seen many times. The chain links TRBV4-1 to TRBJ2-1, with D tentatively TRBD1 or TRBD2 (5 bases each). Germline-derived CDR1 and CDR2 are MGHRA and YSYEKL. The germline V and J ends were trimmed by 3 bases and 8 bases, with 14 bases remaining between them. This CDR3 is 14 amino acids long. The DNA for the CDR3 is TGCGCCAGCAGCCAGAGGGGTTCGGGGTATGAGCAGTTCTTC. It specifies CASSQRGSGYEQFF.

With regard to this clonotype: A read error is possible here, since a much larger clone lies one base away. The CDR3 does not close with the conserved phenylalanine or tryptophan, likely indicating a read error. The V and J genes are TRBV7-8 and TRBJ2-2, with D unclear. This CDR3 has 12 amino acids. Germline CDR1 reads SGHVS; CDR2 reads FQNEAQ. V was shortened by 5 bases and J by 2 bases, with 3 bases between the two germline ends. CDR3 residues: CASSLNTGELFI. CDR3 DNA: TGTGCCAGCAGCCTTAACACCGGGGAGCTGTTTATT.

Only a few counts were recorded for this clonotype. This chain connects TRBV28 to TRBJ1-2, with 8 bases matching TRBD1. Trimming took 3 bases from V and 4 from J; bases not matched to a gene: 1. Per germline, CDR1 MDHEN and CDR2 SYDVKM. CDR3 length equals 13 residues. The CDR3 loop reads CASSFDRGYGYTF. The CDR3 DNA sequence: TGTGCCAGCAGTTTTGACAGGGGCTATGGCTACACCTTC.

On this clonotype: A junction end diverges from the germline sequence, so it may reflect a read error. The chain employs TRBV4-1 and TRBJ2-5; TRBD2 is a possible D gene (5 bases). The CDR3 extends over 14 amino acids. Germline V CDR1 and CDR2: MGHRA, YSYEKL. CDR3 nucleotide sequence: TGCGCCAGCAGCCGGTCCGGGCCCCGGAGGACCCAGTACTTT. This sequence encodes CASSRSGPRRTQYF.

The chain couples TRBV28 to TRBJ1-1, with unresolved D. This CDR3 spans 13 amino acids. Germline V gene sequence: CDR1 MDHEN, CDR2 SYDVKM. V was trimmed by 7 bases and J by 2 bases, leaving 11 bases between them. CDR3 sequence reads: CASNEDVNTEAFF. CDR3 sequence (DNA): TGTGCCAGCAATGAGGACGTCAACACTGAAGCTTTCTTT.

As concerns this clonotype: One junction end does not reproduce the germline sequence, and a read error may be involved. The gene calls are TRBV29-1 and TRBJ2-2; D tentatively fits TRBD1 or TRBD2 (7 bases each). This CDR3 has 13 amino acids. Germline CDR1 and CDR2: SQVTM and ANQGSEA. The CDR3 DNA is TGCGGCGCTATGACAGGGAGGGTCGGGGAGCTGCTTTTT. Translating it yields CGAMTGRVGELLF.

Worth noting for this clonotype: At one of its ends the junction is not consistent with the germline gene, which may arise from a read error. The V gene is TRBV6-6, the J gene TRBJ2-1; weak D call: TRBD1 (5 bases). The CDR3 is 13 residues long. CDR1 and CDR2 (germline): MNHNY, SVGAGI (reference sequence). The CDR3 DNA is TGTGCCAGTACAGGCTCATACTTCAATGAACAGTATTTC. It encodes CASTGSYFNEQYF.

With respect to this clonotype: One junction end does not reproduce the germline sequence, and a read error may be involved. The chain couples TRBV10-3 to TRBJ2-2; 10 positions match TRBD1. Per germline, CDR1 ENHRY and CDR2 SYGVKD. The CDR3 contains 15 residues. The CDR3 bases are TGTGCCATCAGGGACAGGGGGAAGGACACCGGGAAGCTGTTATTT. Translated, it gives CAIRDRGKDTGKLLF.

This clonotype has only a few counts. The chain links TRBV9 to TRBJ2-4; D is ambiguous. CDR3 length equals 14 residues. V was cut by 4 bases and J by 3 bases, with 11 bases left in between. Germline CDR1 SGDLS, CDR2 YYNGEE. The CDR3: CASSPDGSKNIQYF. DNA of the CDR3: TGTGCCAGCAGCCCGGACGGTAGCAAAAACATTCAGTACTTC.

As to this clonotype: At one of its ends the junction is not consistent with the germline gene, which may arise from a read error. CDR3 sequence (DNA): TGTGCCTGCAGACCTCTTGGGGCCACCCCGTGGGCTTTCTTT. Protein: CACRPLGATPWAFF. The chain employs TRBV7-9 and TRBJ1-1; D may be TRBD1 (5 bases). From germline, CDR1 is SEHNR and CDR2 FQNEAQ (reference sequence). The CDR3 runs 14 residues.

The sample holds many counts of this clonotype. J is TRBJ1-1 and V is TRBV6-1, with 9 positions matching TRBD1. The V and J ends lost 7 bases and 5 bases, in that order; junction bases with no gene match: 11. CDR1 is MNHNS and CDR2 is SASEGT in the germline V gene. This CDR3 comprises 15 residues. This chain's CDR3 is CASTRKQGAGTEAFF. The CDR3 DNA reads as TGTGCCAGCACCAGAAAACAGGGGGCAGGGACTGAAGCTTTCTTT.

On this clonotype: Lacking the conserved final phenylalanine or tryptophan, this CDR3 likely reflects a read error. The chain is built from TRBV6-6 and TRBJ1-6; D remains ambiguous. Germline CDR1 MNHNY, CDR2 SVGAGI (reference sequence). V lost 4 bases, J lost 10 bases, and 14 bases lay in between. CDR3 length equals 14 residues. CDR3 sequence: CASSLGGSRSPLHS. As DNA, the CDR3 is TGTGCCAGCAGTTTGGGCGGTTCAAGGTCACCCCTCCACTCT.

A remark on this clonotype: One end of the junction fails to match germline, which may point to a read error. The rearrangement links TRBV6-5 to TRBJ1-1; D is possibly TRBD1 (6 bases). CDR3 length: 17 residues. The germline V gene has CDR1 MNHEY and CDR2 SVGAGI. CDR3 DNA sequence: TGTGCCAGCAGTTCCTCTACAGGGAGAAAGGTGGACACCGAAGCTTTCTTT. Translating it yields CASSSSTGRKVDTEAFF.

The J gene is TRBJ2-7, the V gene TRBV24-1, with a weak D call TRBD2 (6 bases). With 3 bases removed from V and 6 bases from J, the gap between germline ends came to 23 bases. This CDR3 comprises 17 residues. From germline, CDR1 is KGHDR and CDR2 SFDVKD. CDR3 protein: CATSDGGSPEGQCEQYF. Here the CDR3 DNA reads TGTGCCACCAGTGATGGAGGATCGCCGGAGGGCCAGTGCGAGCAGTACTTC.

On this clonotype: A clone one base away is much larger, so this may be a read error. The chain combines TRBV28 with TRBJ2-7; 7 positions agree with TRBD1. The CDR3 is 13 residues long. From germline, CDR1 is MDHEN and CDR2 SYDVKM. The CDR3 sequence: CVSARQGTYEQYF. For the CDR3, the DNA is TGTGTCAGCGCCCGACAGGGCACCTACGAGCAGTACTTC.

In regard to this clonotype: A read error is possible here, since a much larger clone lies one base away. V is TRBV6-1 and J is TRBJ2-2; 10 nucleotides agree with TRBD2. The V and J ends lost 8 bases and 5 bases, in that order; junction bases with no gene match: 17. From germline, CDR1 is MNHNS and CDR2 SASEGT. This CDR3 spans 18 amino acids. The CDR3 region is CASQKVASGRIGTGELFF. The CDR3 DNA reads TGTGCCAGCCAAAAAGTGGCTAGCGGGAGAATTGGGACCGGGGAGCTGTTTTTT.

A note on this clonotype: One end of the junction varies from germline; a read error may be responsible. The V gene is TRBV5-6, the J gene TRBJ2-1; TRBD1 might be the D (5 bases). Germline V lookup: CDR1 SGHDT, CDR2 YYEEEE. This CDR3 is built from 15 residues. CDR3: CANSLGLHRGNEQFF. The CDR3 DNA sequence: TGTGCCAACAGCTTGGGGCTACACCGTGGGAATGAGCAGTTCTTC.

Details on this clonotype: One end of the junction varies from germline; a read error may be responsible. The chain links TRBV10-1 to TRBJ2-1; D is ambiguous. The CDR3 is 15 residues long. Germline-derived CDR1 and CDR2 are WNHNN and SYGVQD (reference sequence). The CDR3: CASSEGEPAYNEQFF. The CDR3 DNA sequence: TGCGCCAGCAGTGAAGGAGAGCCGGCCTACAATGAGCAGTTTTTC.

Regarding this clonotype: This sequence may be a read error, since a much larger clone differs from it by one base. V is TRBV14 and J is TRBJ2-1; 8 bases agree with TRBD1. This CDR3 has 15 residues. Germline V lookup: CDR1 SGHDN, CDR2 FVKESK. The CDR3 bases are TGTGCCGGCAGCCTAGGACAGGGAGAATTGAGTGAGCAGTTCTTC. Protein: CAGSLGQGELSEQFF.